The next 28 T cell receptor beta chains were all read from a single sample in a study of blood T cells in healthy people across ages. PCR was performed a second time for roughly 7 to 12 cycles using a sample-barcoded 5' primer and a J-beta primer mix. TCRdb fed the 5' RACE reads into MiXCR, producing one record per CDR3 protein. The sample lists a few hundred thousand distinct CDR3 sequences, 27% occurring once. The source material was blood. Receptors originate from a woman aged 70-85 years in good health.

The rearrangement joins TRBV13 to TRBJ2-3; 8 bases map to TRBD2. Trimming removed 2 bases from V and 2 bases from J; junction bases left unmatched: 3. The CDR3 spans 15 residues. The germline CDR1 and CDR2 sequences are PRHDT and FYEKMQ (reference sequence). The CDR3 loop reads CASSLSGGPTDTQYF. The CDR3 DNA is TGTGCCAGCAGCTTAAGCGGGGGTCCCACAGATACGCAGTATTTT.

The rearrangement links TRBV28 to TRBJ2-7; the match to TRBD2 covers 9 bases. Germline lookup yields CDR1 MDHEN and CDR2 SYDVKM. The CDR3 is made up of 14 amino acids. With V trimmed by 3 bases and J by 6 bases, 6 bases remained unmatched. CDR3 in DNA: TGTGCCAGCAGTTTGATAGCGGGAGTAAGCGAGCAGTACTTC. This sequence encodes CASSLIAGVSEQYF.

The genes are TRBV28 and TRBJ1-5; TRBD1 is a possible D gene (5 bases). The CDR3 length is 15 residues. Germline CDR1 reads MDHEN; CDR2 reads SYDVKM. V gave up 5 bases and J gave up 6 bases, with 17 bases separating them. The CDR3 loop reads CASSPSSGTGQPQHF. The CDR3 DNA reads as TGTGCCAGCAGTCCTAGTTCTGGGACGGGTCAGCCCCAGCATTTT.

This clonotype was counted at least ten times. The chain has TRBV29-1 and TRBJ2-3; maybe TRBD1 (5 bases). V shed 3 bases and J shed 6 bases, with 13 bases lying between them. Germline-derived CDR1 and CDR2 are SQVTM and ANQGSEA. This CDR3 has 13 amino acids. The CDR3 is CSVDAGSRDTQYF. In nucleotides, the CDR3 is TGCAGCGTTGATGCAGGGTCCAGGGATACGCAGTATTTT.

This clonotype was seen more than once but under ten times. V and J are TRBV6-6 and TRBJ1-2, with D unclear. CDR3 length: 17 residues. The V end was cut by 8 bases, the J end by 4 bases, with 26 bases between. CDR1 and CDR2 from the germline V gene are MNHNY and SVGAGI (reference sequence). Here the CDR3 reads CASGIGRSSPPFYGYTF. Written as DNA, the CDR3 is TGTGCCAGCGGCATCGGGCGGTCTTCCCCTCCATTCTATGGCTACACCTTC.

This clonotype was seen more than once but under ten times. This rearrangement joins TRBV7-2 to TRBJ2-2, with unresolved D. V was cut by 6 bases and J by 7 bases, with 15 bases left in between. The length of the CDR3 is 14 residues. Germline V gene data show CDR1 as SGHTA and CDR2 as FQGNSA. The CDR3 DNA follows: TGTGCCAGCAGGATGACGGTTAAGGACGGGGAGCTGTTTTTT. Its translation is CASRMTVKDGELFF. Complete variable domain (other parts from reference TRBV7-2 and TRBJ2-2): GAGVSQSPSNKVTEKGKDVELRCDPISGHTALYWYRQSLGQGLEFLIYFQGNSAPDKSGLPSDRFSAERTGGSVSTLTIQRTQQEDSAVYLCASRMTVKDGELFFGEGSRLTVL.

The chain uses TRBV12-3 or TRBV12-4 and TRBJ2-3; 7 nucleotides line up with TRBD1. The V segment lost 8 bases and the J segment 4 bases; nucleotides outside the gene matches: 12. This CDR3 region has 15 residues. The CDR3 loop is CASPPGQHLPDTQYF. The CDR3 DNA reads TGTGCCAGCCCCCCGGGACAGCACCTCCCAGATACGCAGTATTTT.

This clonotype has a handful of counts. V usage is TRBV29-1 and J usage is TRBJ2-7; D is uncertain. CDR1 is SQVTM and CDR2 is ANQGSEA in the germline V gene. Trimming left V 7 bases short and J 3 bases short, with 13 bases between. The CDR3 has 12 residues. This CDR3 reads CSAEVSLYEQYF. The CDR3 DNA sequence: TGCAGCGCTGAGGTTAGTCTCTACGAGCAGTACTTC.

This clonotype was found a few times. CDR3 nucleotides: TGTGCCAGCAGTTACGGGGGGCTAAATAATTCACCCCTCCACTTT. Its translation is CASSYGGLNNSPLHF. V is TRBV6-5 and J is TRBJ1-6, with D tentatively TRBD1 (6 bases). Germline values: CDR1 MNHEY, CDR2 SVGAGI. The length of the CDR3 is 15 residues. V gave up 2 bases and J gave up 5 bases, with 10 bases separating them.

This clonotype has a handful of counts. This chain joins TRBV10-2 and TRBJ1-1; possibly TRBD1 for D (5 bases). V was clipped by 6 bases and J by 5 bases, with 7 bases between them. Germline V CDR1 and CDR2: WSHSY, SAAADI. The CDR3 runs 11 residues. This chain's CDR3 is CASSAGTEAFF. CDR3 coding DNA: TGCGCCAGCAGCGCAGGGACTGAAGCTTTCTTT.

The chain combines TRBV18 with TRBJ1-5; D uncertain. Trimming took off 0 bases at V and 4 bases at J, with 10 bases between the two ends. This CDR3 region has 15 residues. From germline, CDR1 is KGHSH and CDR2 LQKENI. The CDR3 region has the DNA TGTGCCAGCTCACCACCAGGGTTTGGGAATCAGCCCCAGCATTTT. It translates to CASSPPGFGNQPQHF.

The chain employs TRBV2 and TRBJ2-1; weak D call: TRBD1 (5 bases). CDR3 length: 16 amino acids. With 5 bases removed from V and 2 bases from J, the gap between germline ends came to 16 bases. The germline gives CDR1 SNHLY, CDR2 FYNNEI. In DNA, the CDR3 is TGTGCCAGCAGTAAGAGACCAGGACAAGCCTACAATGAGCAGTTCTTC. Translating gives CASSKRPGQAYNEQFF.

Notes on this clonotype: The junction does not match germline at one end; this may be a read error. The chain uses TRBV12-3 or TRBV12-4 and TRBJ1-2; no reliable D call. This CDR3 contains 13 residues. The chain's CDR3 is CVSSKEGTYGYTF. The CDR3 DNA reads TGTGTCAGCAGCAAGGAAGGCACCTATGGCTACACCTTC.

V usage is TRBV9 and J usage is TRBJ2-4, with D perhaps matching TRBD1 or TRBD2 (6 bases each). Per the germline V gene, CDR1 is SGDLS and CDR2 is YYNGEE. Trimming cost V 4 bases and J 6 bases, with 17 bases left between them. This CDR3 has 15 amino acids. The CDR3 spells CASSQGGGWGNIQYF. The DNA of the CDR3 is TGTGCCAGCAGCCAAGGGGGAGGCTGGGGAAACATTCAGTACTTC.

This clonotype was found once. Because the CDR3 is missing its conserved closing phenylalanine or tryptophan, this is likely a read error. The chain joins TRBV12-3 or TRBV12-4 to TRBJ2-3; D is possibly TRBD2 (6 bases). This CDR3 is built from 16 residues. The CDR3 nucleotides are TGTGCCAGCGGCCCTGAGGCGGGATTGAGCACAGATGCGCAGTATTCT. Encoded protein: CASGPEAGLSTDAQYS.

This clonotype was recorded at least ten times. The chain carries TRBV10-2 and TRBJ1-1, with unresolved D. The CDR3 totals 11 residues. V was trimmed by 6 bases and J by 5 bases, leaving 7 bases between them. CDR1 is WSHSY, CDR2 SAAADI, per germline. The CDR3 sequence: CASREETEAFF. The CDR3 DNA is TGCGCCAGCAGAGAGGAGACTGAAGCTTTCTTT.

For the CDR3, the DNA is TGTGCCAGCAGTGTTGGGGCCCTCCAAGAGACCCAGTACTTC. This encodes CASSVGALQETQYF. The chain joins TRBV6-1 to TRBJ2-5; the D gene is possibly TRBD1 (5 bases). V lost 4 bases, J lost 1 base, and 10 bases lay in between. This CDR3 comprises 14 residues. The germline gives CDR1 MNHNS, CDR2 SASEGT.

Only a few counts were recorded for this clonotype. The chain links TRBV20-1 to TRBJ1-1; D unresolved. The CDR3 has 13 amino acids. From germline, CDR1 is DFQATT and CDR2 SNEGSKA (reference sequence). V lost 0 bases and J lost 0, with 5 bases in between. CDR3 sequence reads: CSARDLLNTEAFF. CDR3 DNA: TGCAGTGCTAGAGATTTGTTGAACACTGAAGCTTTCTTT.

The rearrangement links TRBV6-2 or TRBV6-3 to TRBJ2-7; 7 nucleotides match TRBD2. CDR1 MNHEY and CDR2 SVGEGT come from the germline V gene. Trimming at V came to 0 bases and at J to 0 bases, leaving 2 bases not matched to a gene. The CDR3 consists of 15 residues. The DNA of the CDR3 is TGTGCCAGCAGTTACTCCGGGACTACCTCCTACGAGCAGTACTTC. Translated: CASSYSGTTSYEQYF.

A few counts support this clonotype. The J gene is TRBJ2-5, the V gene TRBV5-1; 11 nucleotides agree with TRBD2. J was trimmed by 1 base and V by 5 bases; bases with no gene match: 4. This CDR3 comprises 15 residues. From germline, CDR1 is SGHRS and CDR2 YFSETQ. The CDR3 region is CASRLLAGGQETQYF. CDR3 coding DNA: TGCGCCAGCAGGCTGCTAGCGGGGGGCCAAGAGACCCAGTACTTC.

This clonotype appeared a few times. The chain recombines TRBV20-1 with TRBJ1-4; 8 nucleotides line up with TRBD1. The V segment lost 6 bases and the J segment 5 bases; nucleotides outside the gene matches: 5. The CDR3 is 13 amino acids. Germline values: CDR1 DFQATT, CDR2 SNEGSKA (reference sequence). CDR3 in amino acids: CSAPTGVNEKLFF. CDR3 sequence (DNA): TGCAGTGCCCCGACAGGGGTGAATGAAAAACTGTTTTTT.

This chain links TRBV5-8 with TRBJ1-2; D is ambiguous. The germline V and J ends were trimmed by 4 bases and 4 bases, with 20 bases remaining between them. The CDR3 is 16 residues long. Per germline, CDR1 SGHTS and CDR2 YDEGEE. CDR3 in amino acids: CASSLTFNMGTYGYTF. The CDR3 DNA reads TGTGCCAGCAGCCTAACATTTAATATGGGAACCTATGGCTACACCTTC.

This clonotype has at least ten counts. DNA for the CDR3: TGTGCCAGCAGTGATATGAGGGAGACCCAGTACTTC. It encodes CASSDMRETQYF. This chain joins TRBV2 and TRBJ2-5; the D is unclear. Per the germline V gene, CDR1 is SNHLY and CDR2 is FYNNEI. Trimming cost V 3 bases and J 5 bases, with 7 bases left between them. This CDR3 is built from 12 residues.

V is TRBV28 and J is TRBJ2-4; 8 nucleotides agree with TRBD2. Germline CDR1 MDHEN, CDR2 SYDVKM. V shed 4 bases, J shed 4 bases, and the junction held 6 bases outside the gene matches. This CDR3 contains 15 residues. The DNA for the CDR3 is TGTGCCAGCAGTTCCTCCGGGACTAGTAAAAACATTCAGTACTTC. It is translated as CASSSSGTSKNIQYF.

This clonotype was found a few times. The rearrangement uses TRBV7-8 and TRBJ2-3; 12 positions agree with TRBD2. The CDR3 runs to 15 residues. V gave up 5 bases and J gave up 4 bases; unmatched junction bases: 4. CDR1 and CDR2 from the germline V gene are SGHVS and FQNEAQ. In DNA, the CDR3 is TGTGCCAGCAGCAAGACTAGCGGGAGCCCAGATACGCAGTATTTT. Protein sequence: CASSKTSGSPDTQYF. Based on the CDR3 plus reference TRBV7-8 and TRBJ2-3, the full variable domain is GAGVSQSPRYKVAKRGQDVALRCDPISGHVSLFWYQQALGQGPEFLTYFQNEAQLDKSGLPSDRFFAERPEGSVSTLKIQRTQQEDSAVYLCASSKTSGSPDTQYFGPGTRLTVL.

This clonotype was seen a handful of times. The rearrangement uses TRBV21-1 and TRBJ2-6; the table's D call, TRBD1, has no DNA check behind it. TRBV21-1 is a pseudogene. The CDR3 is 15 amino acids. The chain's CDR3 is CASSSRGPGANVLTF. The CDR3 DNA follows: TGTGCCAGCAGCTCCAGGGGGCCTGGGGCCAACGTCCTGACTTTC.

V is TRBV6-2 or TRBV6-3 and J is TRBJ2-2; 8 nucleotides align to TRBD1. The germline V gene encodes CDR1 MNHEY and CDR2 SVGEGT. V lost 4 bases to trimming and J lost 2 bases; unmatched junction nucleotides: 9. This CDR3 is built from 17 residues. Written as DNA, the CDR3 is TGTGCCAGCAGTTCCTCAGGACAGGGTATAAACACCGGGGAGCTGTTTTTT. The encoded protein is CASSSSGQGINTGELFF.

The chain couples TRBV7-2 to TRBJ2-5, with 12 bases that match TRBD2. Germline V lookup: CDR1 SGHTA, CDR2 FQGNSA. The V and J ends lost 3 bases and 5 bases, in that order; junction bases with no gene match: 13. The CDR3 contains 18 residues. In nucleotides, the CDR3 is TGTGCCAGCAGCTTGGATCCTTTGAGACTAGCGGGAGATGAGACCCAGTACTTC. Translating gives CASSLDPLRLAGDETQYF.